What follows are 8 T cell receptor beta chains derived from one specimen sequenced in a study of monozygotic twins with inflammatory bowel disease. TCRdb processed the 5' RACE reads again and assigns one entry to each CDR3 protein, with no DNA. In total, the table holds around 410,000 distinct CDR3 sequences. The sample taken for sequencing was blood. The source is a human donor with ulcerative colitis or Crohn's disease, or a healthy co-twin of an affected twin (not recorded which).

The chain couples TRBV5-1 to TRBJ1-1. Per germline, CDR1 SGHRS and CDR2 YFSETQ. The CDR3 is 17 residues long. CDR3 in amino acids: CASSSGGGGALGTEAFF.

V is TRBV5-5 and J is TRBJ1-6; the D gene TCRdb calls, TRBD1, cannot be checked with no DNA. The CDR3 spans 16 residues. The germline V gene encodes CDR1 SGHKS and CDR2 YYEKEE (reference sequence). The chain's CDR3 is CASTDDRAYYNSPLHF.

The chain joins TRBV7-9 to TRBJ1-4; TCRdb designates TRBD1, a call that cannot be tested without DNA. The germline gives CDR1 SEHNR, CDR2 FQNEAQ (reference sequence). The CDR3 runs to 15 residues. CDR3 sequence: CASSSGTGIYEKLFF.

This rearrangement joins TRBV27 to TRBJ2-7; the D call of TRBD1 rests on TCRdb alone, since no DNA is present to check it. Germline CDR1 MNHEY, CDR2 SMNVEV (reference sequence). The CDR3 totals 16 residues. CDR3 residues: CASSPSRGESSYEQYF.

CDR3: CASSPPDGNYGYTF. This rearrangement joins TRBV18 to TRBJ1-2. CDR1 and CDR2 (germline): KGHSH, LQKENI. The length of the CDR3 is 14 residues.

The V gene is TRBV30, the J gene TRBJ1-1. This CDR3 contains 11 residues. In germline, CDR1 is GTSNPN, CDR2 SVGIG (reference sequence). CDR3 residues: CAWRPFFGAFF. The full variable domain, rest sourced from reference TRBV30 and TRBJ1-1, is SQTIHQWPATLVQPVGSPLSLECTVEGTSNPNLYWYRQAAGRGLQLLFYSVGIGQISSEVPQNLSASRPQDRQFILSSKKLLLSDSGFYLCAWRPFFGAFFGQGTRLTVV.

The CDR3 spells CSAEQVTKNIQYF. The V gene is TRBV20-1, the J gene TRBJ2-4; as DNA is missing, the TRBD1 call by TCRdb cannot be tested. This CDR3 is built from 13 residues. In germline, CDR1 is DFQATT, CDR2 SNEGSKA (reference sequence).

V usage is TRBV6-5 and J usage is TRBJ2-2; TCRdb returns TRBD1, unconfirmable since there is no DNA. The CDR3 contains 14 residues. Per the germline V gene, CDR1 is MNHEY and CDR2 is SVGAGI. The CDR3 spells CASSWQGASGELFF.